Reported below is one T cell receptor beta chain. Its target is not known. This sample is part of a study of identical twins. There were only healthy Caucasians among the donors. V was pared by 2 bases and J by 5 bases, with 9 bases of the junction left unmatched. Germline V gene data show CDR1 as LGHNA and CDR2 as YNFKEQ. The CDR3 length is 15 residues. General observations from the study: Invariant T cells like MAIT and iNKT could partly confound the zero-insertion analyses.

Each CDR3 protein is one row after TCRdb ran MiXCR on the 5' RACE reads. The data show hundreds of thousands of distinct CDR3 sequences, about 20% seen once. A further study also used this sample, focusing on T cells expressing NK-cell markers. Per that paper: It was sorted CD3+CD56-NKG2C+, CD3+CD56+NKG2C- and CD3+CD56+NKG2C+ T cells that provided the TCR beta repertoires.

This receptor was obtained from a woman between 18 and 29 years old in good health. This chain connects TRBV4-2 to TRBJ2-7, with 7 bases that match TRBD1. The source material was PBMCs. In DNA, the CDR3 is TGTGCCAGCAGCCAACTGGACAGGAATGTCCACGAGCAGTACTTC. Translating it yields CASSQLDRNVHEQYF.